This is a list of T cell receptor beta chains from one sample in a study of T-cell reconstitution after alpha-beta-depleted transplantation in children. TCRdb re-called the PCR reads through MiXCR, storing one row per CDR3 protein. The sample lists approximately 130,000 distinct CDR3 sequences, around a tenth occurring once. The sequencing here drew on PBMCs, mostly from graft donor cells, taken 180 days after TCRalphabeta/CD19-depleted stem cell transplant. These receptors all come from a girl under three years old who had a stem cell transplant for combined immunodeficiency, so the T cells may come from the graft donor. Each CDR3 is given with its conserved first and last residue. A D gene is named only where the DNA matches it firmly. Not every row has a clone size; where given, it reads once, few, many or a size class.

len	v_gene	abundance	d_gene	j_gene	CDR3aa
17	TRBV5-4	many	TRBD2	TRBJ2-5	CASSSGTSGGGQETQYF
11	TRBV27	-	-	TRBJ1-5	CASSSLQPQHF
15	TRBV12-3/TRBV12-4	-	TRBD2	TRBJ2-5	CASSLNPAGQETQYF
14	TRBV7-2	-	TRBD1	TRBJ1-2	CASSSQGRDYGYTF
14	TRBV20-1	many	-	TRBJ1-4	CSARAGKTNEKLFF
14	TRBV20-1	-	-	TRBJ1-6	CSARYRVNNSPLHF
14	TRBV5-1	-	-	TRBJ2-5	CASSSGSWKETQYF
16	TRBV5-1	-	TRBD1	TRBJ2-3	CASSLEGEDRVDTQYF
12	TRBV10-3	-	-	TRBJ2-7	CAIRAVNYEQYF
14	TRBV28	few	-	TRBJ2-1	CASSLVGHYHEQFF
12	TRBV5-1	few	-	TRBJ2-1	CASSLSGGEQFF
16	TRBV6-1	-	-	TRBJ2-1	CASSAGHLISYNEQFF
14	TRBV20-1	few	-	TRBJ2-1	CSASGVGSYNEQFF
12	TRBV7-2	-	TRBD1	TRBJ2-7	CASSKTGSEQYF
13	TRBV12-3/TRBV12-4	-	-	TRBJ2-5	CASSPGEWETQYF
14	TRBV7-8	few	TRBD2	TRBJ2-1	CASKLAGDYNEQFF
13	TRBV20-1	many	TRBD1	TRBJ2-5	CSAPDRGQETQYF
15	TRBV4-3	-	-	TRBJ1-2	CASSQDTGRTYGYTF
15	TRBV5-5	-	-	TRBJ1-5	CASSLEGFTNQPQHF
16	TRBV18	-	TRBD1	TRBJ1-4	CASSPRRDRGNEKLFF
18	TRBV12-3/TRBV12-4	few	-	TRBJ2-1	CASSLEAGRYNSYNEQFF
14	TRBV5-8	few	-	TRBJ1-5	CASYEGGTNQPQHF
17	TRBV20-1	many	-	TRBJ2-5	CSAKRSGVTAQGETQYF
15	TRBV5-1	-	TRBD2	TRBJ2-1	CASSGGTSDDNEQFF
14	TRBV20-1	few	TRBD2	TRBJ2-7	CSARPSGPTYEQYF
13	TRBV15	many	-	TRBJ2-3	CATYDINGDTQYF
16	TRBV20-1	-	TRBD2	TRBJ2-1	CSAPGLAGGPVGEQFF
18	TRBV5-1	few	TRBD1	TRBJ1-1	CASSWRTGTGVTNTEAFF
15	TRBV7-9	few	-	TRBJ2-7	CASSLSWGAKDEQYF
15	TRBV5-6	few	-	TRBJ2-4	CASSSGTLAKNIQYF
17	TRBV20-1	many	-	TRBJ2-2	CSARDPRLGRGTGELFF
13	TRBV25-1	many	-	TRBJ2-5	CASSEWGQETQYF
19	TRBV9	few	-	TRBJ1-1	CASSVSGALGLLSNTEAFF
16	TRBV4-1	few	-	TRBJ2-6	CASSLGAVSGANVLTF
15	TRBV28	few	-	TRBJ2-2	CASSFSRYLTGELFF
12	TRBV29-1	few	-	TRBJ2-5	CSHGTAKETQYF
14	TRBV12-3/TRBV12-4	few	-	TRBJ2-7	CASSLRGVPYEQYF
13	TRBV24-1	many	-	TRBJ1-1	CATSDPWEGEAFF
13	TRBV29-1	many	TRBD2	TRBJ2-1	CSVGAGGYNEQFF
13	TRBV20-1	many	-	TRBJ2-7	CSARVRDPYEQYF
14	TRBV11-2	few	TRBD1	TRBJ2-7	CASSLVRAGGEQYF
15	TRBV7-6	-	-	TRBJ2-3	CASSQGGGSTDTQYF
15	TRBV10-3	-	TRBD2	TRBJ2-5	CAISDQRESVETQYF
13	TRBV15	few	-	TRBJ2-2	CATSRGPSGELFF
13	TRBV29-1	-	-	TRBJ2-7	CSVPGRGSYEQYF
13	TRBV7-2	-	TRBD1	TRBJ2-7	CASREGQGNEQYF
13	TRBV20-1	many	-	TRBJ2-1	CSAVGTGYNEQFF
17	TRBV6-2/TRBV6-3	few	TRBD2	TRBJ2-1	CASSPGRGRAAFNEQFF
10	TRBV29-1	few	-	TRBJ2-3	CSVATDTQYF
11	TRBV12-3/TRBV12-4	few	-	TRBJ2-1	CASSFLDEQFF